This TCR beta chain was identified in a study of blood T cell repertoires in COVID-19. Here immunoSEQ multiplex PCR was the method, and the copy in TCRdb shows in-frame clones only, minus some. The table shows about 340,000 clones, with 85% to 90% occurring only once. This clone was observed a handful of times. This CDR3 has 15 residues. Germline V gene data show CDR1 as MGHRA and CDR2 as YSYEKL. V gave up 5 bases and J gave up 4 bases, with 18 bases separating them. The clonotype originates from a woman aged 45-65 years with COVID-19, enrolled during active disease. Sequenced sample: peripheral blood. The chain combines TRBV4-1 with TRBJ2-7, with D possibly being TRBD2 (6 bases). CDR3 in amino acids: CASSAREEGSYEQYF. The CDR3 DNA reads TGCGCCAGCAGCGCTAGGGAGGAGGGGTCATACGAGCAGTACTTC.